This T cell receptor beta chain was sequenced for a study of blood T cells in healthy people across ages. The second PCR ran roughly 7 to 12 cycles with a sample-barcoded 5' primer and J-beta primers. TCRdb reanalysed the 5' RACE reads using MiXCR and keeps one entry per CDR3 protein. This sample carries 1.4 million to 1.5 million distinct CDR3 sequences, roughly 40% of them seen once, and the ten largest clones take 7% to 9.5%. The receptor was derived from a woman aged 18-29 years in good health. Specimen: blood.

The CDR3 sequence is CASSSPGATDPEAFF. Here the CDR3 DNA reads TGTGCCAGCAGTTCCCCGGGGGCGACAGATCCCGAAGCTTTCTTT. This chain uses TRBV28 with TRBJ1-1, with D maybe TRBD1 (6 bases). This CDR3 contains 15 residues. Germline CDR1 and CDR2: MDHEN and SYDVKM. The V gene lost 4 bases and the J gene lost 8 bases, with 20 bases spanning the gap. Filled out from reference TRBV28 and TRBJ1-1, the complete variable domain reads DVKVTQSSRYLVKRTGEKVFLECVQDMDHENMFWYRQDPGLGLRLIYFSYDVKMKEKGDIPEGYSVSREKKERFSLILESASTNQTSMYLCASSSPGATDPEAFFGQGTRLTVV.